Listed here are 9 T cell receptor beta chains from one sample, sequenced in a study of T cells after yellow fever vaccination. TCRdb redid the calling of the 5' RACE reads with MiXCR, one entry per CDR3 protein. The sample lists 230,000 or so distinct CDR3 sequences, 5.5% to 8.5% occurring once. This specimen was CD4+ T cells sorted from PBMCs, taken on the day of the yellow fever booster vaccination. Source of these receptors: a young man who received the YFV17D yellow fever vaccine.

This clonotype has more than one count but fewer than ten. The rearrangement uses TRBV20-1 and TRBJ2-5; possibly TRBD1 or TRBD2 for D (5 bases each). V was shortened by 0 bases and J by 8 bases, with 22 bases between the two germline ends. CDR3 length: 16 residues. CDR1 is DFQATT and CDR2 is SNEGSKA in the germline V gene (reference sequence). CDR3 loop: CSARDRGRVPQGTQYF. In DNA, the CDR3 is TGCAGTGCTAGAGATCGAGGGAGAGTCCCCCAGGGTACCCAGTACTTC.

This clonotype has a handful of counts. The chain is built from TRBV5-1 and TRBJ2-5; possibly TRBD1 or TRBD2 for D (5 bases each). Per germline, CDR1 SGHRS and CDR2 YFSETQ. Trimming stripped 7 bases from V and 4 bases from J, with 17 bases between. This CDR3 spans 14 amino acids. The CDR3 DNA follows: TGCGCCAGCGGGACCTTGGTGGGCTCAGAGACCCAGTACTTC. Protein: CASGTLVGSETQYF.

The V and J genes are TRBV6-5 and TRBJ2-7; possible D gene TRBD1, 8 bases. Trimming shortened V by 5 bases and J by 2 bases, and 13 bases separated the two germline ends. The CDR3 runs to 14 residues. Germline values: CDR1 MNHEY, CDR2 SVGAGI. The CDR3 DNA follows: TGTGCCAGCAGTATACAGGGGGGGCCCTACGAGCAGTACTTC. Translating it yields CASSIQGGPYEQYF.

There are a few counts of this clonotype. The chain uses TRBV10-3 and TRBJ2-5, with a possible D match to TRBD2 (5 bases). Between the trimmed V and J ends, which lost 3 bases and 8 bases, there was a span of 10 bases. CDR1 ENHRY and CDR2 SYGVKD come from the germline V gene. The CDR3 covers 12 residues. The CDR3, as DNA: TGTGCCATCAGTGACCCAGGACTCACCCAGTACTTC. Translated: CAISDPGLTQYF.

The chain uses TRBV25-1 and TRBJ2-1; D is ambiguous. CDR1 is MGHDK and CDR2 is SYGVNS in the germline V gene. Trimming removed 3 bases from V and 10 bases from J, with 10 bases in between. This CDR3 region has 12 residues. The CDR3 DNA reads as TGTGCCAGCAGTGACCTATGGTCCGAGCAGTTCTTC. It yields the protein CASSDLWSEQFF.

This clonotype was seen more than once but under ten times. The genes are TRBV7-9 and TRBJ1-2; 8 bases map to TRBD1. The CDR3 contains 14 residues. The V gene end was trimmed by 6 bases and the J gene end by 2 bases; junction bases not matched to a gene: 5. The germline V gene has CDR1 SEHNR and CDR2 FQNEAQ (reference sequence). The CDR3 loop is CASRGTGGNYGYTF. CDR3 nucleotide sequence: TGTGCCAGCAGGGGGACAGGAGGGAACTATGGCTACACCTTC.

This clonotype was seen repeatedly, ten times or more. This chain links TRBV20-1 with TRBJ2-1; perhaps TRBD2 as D (5 bases). Germline assignment: CDR1 DFQATT and CDR2 SNEGSKA (reference sequence). Trimming stripped 6 bases from V and 8 bases from J, with 23 bases between. The CDR3 spans 15 residues. CDR3 amino acids: CSARRRALSSDEQFF. The DNA of the CDR3 is TGCAGTGCCAGGAGGCGGGCCTTGAGTAGCGATGAGCAGTTCTTC.

The chain couples TRBV20-1 to TRBJ1-5; TRBD1 might be the D (5 bases). The V end was cut by 7 bases, the J end by 5 bases, with 15 bases between. This CDR3 comprises 13 residues. Germline assignment: CDR1 DFQATT and CDR2 SNEGSKA (reference sequence). The DNA of the CDR3 is TGCAGTGTCCGCCGGGACGGAGATCAGCCCCAGCATTTT. Its translation is CSVRRDGDQPQHF.

The J gene is TRBJ2-7, the V gene TRBV6-5, with TRBD1 matching 9 bases. The trim removed 6 bases at V and 4 bases at J, leaving 10 bases unmatched. This CDR3 comprises 15 residues. Germline lookup yields CDR1 MNHEY and CDR2 SVGAGI. The CDR3 reads CASRLDRGSAYEQYF. In DNA form, the CDR3 reads TGTGCCAGCAGACTCGACAGGGGGTCGGCATACGAGCAGTACTTC.